These 23 T cell receptor beta chains share one sample of origin, sequenced in a study of CD8+ T cells in alopecia areata. cDNA prepared by RNA extraction and subsequent reverse transcription served as the template for sequencing. Libraries were prepared by immunoSEQ multiplex PCR; TCRdb keeps only in-frame clonotypes and omits some of them. The repertoire has some 99,000 clones, over 40% of them found once; the top ten carry 0.75% to 0.8%. The material sequenced was CD4+ T cells sorted from blood. The origin of the receptors is a human donor with alopecia areata.

In this sample, this clone turned up once. The V and J genes are TRBV11-3 and TRBJ2-7, with D perhaps TRBD1 (6 bases). The CDR3 extends over 16 amino acids. V lost 0 bases and J lost 4, with 16 bases in between. Per the germline V gene, CDR1 is SGHNT and CDR2 is YENEEA. In DNA, the CDR3 is TGTGCCAGCAGCTTAGATCAGGGGTGGAGTGGATACGAGCAGTACTTC. This codes for CASSLDQGWSGYEQYF.

The table lists this clone with a few counts. The CDR3 DNA follows: TGTGCCTGGAGTAGGGCGGGTGAAGCTTTCTTT. As protein: CAWSRAGEAFF. V and J are TRBV30 and TRBJ1-1; D remains ambiguous. There are 11 residues in the CDR3. CDR1 GTSNPN and CDR2 SVGIG come from the germline V gene (reference sequence). The V gene lost 2 bases and the J gene lost 7 bases, with 8 bases spanning the gap.

This clone has only a few counts. V is TRBV30 and J is TRBJ2-7; D not certain. Deletions cut 0 bases from V and 5 bases from J, with 20 bases between. Per the germline V gene, CDR1 is GTSNPN and CDR2 is SVGIG (reference sequence). This CDR3 is 16 amino acids long. The CDR3 DNA reads as TGTGCCTGGAGTGTTCCGGGTGTAACGTGGTGGGACGAGCAGTACTTC. Encoded protein: CAWSVPGVTWWDEQYF. The full variable domain, rest sourced from reference TRBV30 and TRBJ2-7, is SQTIHQWPATLVQPVGSPLSLECTVEGTSNPNLYWYRQAAGRGLQLLFYSVGIGQISSEVPQNLSASRPQDRQFILSSKKLLLSDSGFYLCAWSVPGVTWWDEQYFGPGTRLTVT.

This clone was counted a few times. The V and J genes are TRBV2 and TRBJ2-3; 13 bases agree with TRBD2. The CDR3 has 15 residues. From germline, CDR1 is SNHLY and CDR2 FYNNEI. Losses at the gene ends were 6 bases for V and 4 bases for J; bases not matched to a gene: 4. The CDR3 DNA reads as TGTGCCAGCAGGACCGGGACTAGCGGGGCAGATACGCAGTATTTT. It encodes CASRTGTSGADTQYF.

This clone was seen only a few times. The chain has TRBV29-1 and TRBJ1-1, with 10 bases matching TRBD1. V shed 6 bases and J 13 bases; nucleotides not matched to a gene: 11. Germline CDR1 reads SQVTM; CDR2 reads ANQGSEA. CDR3 size: 12 residues. CDR3 protein: CSVDRGGVNDFF. The CDR3 DNA follows: TGCAGCGTGGACAGGGGGGGAGTTAATGATTTCTTT.

The chain employs TRBV19 and TRBJ1-2; D uncertain. Deletions cut 6 bases from V and 4 bases from J, with 18 bases between. The CDR3 length is 15 residues. The germline CDR1 and CDR2 sequences are LNHDA and SQIVND (reference sequence). CDR3: CASRSTSFGGYGYTF. The CDR3 nucleotides read TGTGCCAGTAGGTCTACATCCTTTGGCGGCTATGGCTACACCTTC.

V and J are TRBV11-3 and TRBJ1-6; D unresolved. Germline assignment: CDR1 SGHNT and CDR2 YENEEA. There are 13 residues in the CDR3. Between the trimmed V and J ends, which lost 6 bases and 7 bases, there was a span of 10 bases. CDR3 in amino acids: CASRRNSNSPLHF. CDR3 in DNA: TGTGCCAGCAGAAGAAACAGCAATTCACCCCTCCACTTT. Variable domain in full (rest from reference TRBV11-3 and TRBJ1-6): EAGVVQSPRYKIIEKKQPVAFWCNPISGHNTLYWYLQNLGQGPELLIRYENEEAVDDSQLPKDRFSAERLKGVDSTLKIQPAELGDSAVYLCASRRNSNSPLHFGNGTRLTVT.

V usage is TRBV4-2 and J usage is TRBJ2-7; unclear D gene. Germline CDR1 LGHNA, CDR2 YNFKEQ. The V end lost 0 bases, the J end lost 2 bases, and 11 bases lay between the germline ends. The CDR3 is 15 amino acids. This CDR3 reads CASSQDLGNTYEQYF. CDR3 DNA sequence: TGTGCCAGCAGCCAAGATCTGGGGAATACCTACGAGCAGTACTTC.

The genes are TRBV29-1 and TRBJ1-2; D remains ambiguous. The CDR3 is 13 amino acids. Trimming pared 4 bases from V and 6 bases from J, leaving 15 bases between. Germline CDR1 reads SQVTM; CDR2 reads ANQGSEA. In nucleotides, the CDR3 is TGCAGCGTTGCCCAGCTCCAGGCGGATGGCTACACCTTC. It encodes CSVAQLQADGYTF.

This clone appeared a few times. V usage is TRBV11-2 and J usage is TRBJ2-4; possibly TRBD2 for D (6 bases). CDR1 SGHAT and CDR2 FQNNGV come from the germline V gene. V was cut by 1 base and J by 6 bases, with 10 bases left in between. This CDR3 has 14 residues. The DNA of the CDR3 is TGTGCCAGCAGCTTAGTTCCCGGGGGAAACATTCAGTACTTC. It translates to CASSLVPGGNIQYF.

Only a few counts were recorded for this clone. The chain recombines TRBV4-2 with TRBJ2-3; 11 bases fit TRBD2. In germline, CDR1 is LGHNA, CDR2 YNFKEQ. The CDR3 consists of 16 residues. J gave up 2 bases and V 3 bases, and 4 bases lay outside the gene matches. In DNA, the CDR3 is TGTGCCAGCAGCCACAATAGCGGGGGGGTCACAGATACGCAGTATTTT. It translates to CASSHNSGGVTDTQYF.

This clone was seen more than once but under ten times. The chain links TRBV2 to TRBJ2-3, with unresolved D. Germline lookup yields CDR1 SNHLY and CDR2 FYNNEI. V lost 3 bases and J lost 7, with 17 bases in between. The CDR3 length is 15 residues. Written as DNA, the CDR3 is TGTGCCAGCAGTGAGGTGGCGCCAGTAATGCATACGCAGTATTTT. Translation gives CASSEVAPVMHTQYF.

This clone has just a few counts. The chain combines TRBV28 with TRBJ2-3; D remains ambiguous. The V end was cut by 3 bases, the J end by 0 bases, with 7 bases between. The CDR3 contains 14 residues. The germline V gene encodes CDR1 MDHEN and CDR2 SYDVKM. The CDR3 region has the DNA TGTGCCAGCAGTTTTAGACGGAGCACAGATACGCAGTATTTT. This codes for CASSFRRSTDTQYF.

This clone was counted only a few times. The chain links TRBV19 to TRBJ1-5; 7 bases agree with TRBD1. CDR1 is LNHDA and CDR2 is SQIVND in the germline V gene (reference sequence). CDR3 size: 15 residues. After removal of 7 bases from V and 5 bases from J, the junction contained 11 bases not matched to a gene. CDR3 amino acids: CASNPDRVGDQPQHF. The CDR3 DNA follows: TGTGCCAGTAACCCCGACAGGGTAGGGGATCAGCCCCAGCATTTT.

Note on this clone: This may arise from a read error, as a much more abundant clone is one base away. The V gene is TRBV7-3, the J gene TRBJ2-3; D is uncertain. V was cut by 6 bases and J by 0 bases, with 1 base left in between. The CDR3 runs 11 residues. Germline V CDR1 and CDR2: SGHTA, FQGTGA. The CDR3: CASSSTDTQYF. The CDR3 coding sequence is TGTGCCAGCAGTAGCACAGATACGCAGTATTTT.

V gene TRBV30 combines with J gene TRBJ2-1; D unresolved. The germline V gene has CDR1 GTSNPN and CDR2 SVGIG (reference sequence). This CDR3 contains 13 residues. Trimming stripped 0 bases from V and 14 bases from J, with 17 bases between. This CDR3 is CAWSVGLPNVKFF. The CDR3 nucleotides read TGTGCCTGGAGTGTCGGGCTACCCAATGTCAAGTTCTTC.

This clone was counted between two and nine times. The CDR3 loop is CSVLRTGNEQFF. Written as DNA, the CDR3 is TGCAGCGTTCTCCGGACAGGCAATGAGCAGTTCTTC. The V call is TRBV29-1, the J call TRBJ2-1; 7 nucleotides agree with TRBD1. This CDR3 has 12 amino acids. The germline CDR1 and CDR2 sequences are SQVTM and ANQGSEA. The V gene end was trimmed by 5 bases and the J gene end by 6 bases; junction bases not matched to a gene: 4.

The chain combines TRBV30 with TRBJ1-2; 7 bases are shared with TRBD1. CDR3 length: 12 residues. The germline gives CDR1 GTSNPN, CDR2 SVGIG (reference sequence). The trim removed 8 bases at V and 6 bases at J, leaving 9 bases unmatched. This CDR3 is CALGEGANGYTF. The CDR3 bases are TGTGCCCTGGGCGAGGGGGCAAATGGCTACACCTTC.

The chain couples TRBV30 to TRBJ1-6, with TRBD1 as a possible D gene (6 bases). Germline V gives CDR1 GTSNPN, CDR2 SVGIG (reference sequence). CDR3 length: 14 amino acids. V shed 5 bases and J shed 7 bases, with 15 bases lying between them. As DNA, the CDR3 is TGTGCCTGGTCCCCGAACAGGGAGAATTCACCCCTCCACTTT. Amino acids: CAWSPNRENSPLHF.

As DNA, the CDR3 is TGCGCCAGCAGCGAAGCGCCGGCGGGCCGGTCTTACGAGCAGTACTTC. Its translation: CASSEAPAGRSYEQYF. This rearrangement joins TRBV4-1 to TRBJ2-7; D perhaps matches TRBD2 (5 bases). The CDR3 covers 16 residues. Germline CDR1 MGHRA, CDR2 YSYEKL. V lost 5 bases and J lost 4, with 21 bases in between.

The chain has TRBV29-1 and TRBJ2-7; the D call may be TRBD1 or TRBD2 (5 bases each). Germline-derived CDR1 and CDR2 are SQVTM and ANQGSEA. Trimming took off 3 bases at V and 2 bases at J, with 14 bases between the two ends. The CDR3 covers 14 residues. The CDR3 here is CSVEISGTTYEQYF. DNA for the CDR3: TGCAGCGTTGAGATTTCAGGGACGACCTACGAGCAGTACTTC.

The rearrangement uses TRBV19 and TRBJ2-7; TRBD1 aligns across 8 bases. Germline CDR1 and CDR2: LNHDA and SQIVND (reference sequence). The CDR3 extends over 14 amino acids. Trimming took 5 bases from V and 3 from J; bases not matched to a gene: 6. CDR3 bases: TGTGCCAGTAGTCCCGACAGGGGACACTACGAGCAGTACTTC. Translating it yields CASSPDRGHYEQYF.

The chain employs TRBV28 and TRBJ2-1; 12 bases match TRBD2. Germline V gives CDR1 MDHEN, CDR2 SYDVKM. CDR3 length: 16 residues. J was trimmed by 6 bases and V by 4 bases; bases with no gene match: 7. In nucleotides, the CDR3 is TGTGCCAGCAGTTCCCCTAGCGGGAGGGGGCCCAATGAGCAGTTCTTC. This codes for CASSSPSGRGPNEQFF.